This T cell receptor (beta chain) was obtained from a study of regulatory T cells in long-lasting Graves disease. General study points: Persistent disease showed a preference for TRBV28, TRBJ1-2 and TRBJ2-5. Patients whose Graves' disease persisted exhibited lower TCR diversity than those newly diagnosed.

The germline V gene has CDR1 SGHAT and CDR2 FQNNGV. This CDR3 comprises 14 residues. Trimming removed 1 base from V and 9 bases from J, with 13 bases in between. Time point reported: newly diagnosed GD, antithyroid drugs for less than 3 months. From PBMCs, RNA was extracted and then used to make the TCR library. The TCR beta library used iRepertoire HTBI primers with Arm-PCR amplification of CDR3. TCRdb passed the multiplex PCR reads through MiXCR, listing each CDR3 protein once. The table has fewer than 400,000 distinct CDR3 sequences, 18% seen once; the top ten hold 38%. This clonotype ranks as medium-sized. Its antigen remains unknown.

This specimen consisted of peripheral blood mononuclear cells (PBMCs), obtained at new diagnosis, from a patient treated with antithyroid drugs. The chain is built from TRBV11-2 and TRBJ2-1; no clear D gene. This receptor was obtained from a female donor with Graves disease. The CDR3 sequence: CASSLGLSTGEQFF. The DNA of the CDR3 is TGTGCCAGCAGCTTAGGGCTCAGTACGGGTGAGCAGTTCTTC.